What follows are 6 T cell receptor beta chains derived from one specimen sequenced in a study of cytomegalovirus exposure and HLA in healthy donors. PCR was performed using 60 Vbeta and 13 Jbeta primers. Sequencing was performed with immunoSEQ multiplex PCR; in TCRdb, only in-frame clones are kept and a portion is missing. The data hold approximately 110,000 clones, with 79% observed a single time. Sequenced input: PBMCs. The receptor source for this set is a woman in her 40s in good health and CMV-seronegative.

The chain recombines TRBV5-6 with TRBJ2-4, with a possible D match to TRBD1 (6 bases). The CDR3 length is 15 residues. Germline assignment: CDR1 SGHDT and CDR2 YYEEEE. Trimming cost V 1 base and J 8 bases, with 16 bases left between them. CDR3 nucleotide sequence: TGTGCCAGCAGCTTGTTACCTCCCTACAGGGACATTCAGTACTTC. It specifies CASSLLPPYRDIQYF.

The rearrangement links TRBV6-1 to TRBJ2-7; 9 positions agree with TRBD2. The CDR3 loop spans 13 amino acids. Germline loops: CDR1 MNHNS, CDR2 SASEGT. The ends lost 11 bases at V and 2 bases at J; junction bases unmatched: 7. CDR3 residues: CALAGGDTYEQYF. The DNA for the CDR3 is TGTGCCCTCGCGGGGGGGGACACCTACGAGCAGTACTTC.

This chain joins TRBV7-2 and TRBJ2-1; D is undetermined. V was shortened by 5 bases and J by 0 bases, with 11 bases between the two germline ends. Germline V gene lookup returns CDR1 SGHTA and CDR2 FQGNSA. CDR3 size: 15 residues. The CDR3 protein is CASSRELSSYNEQFF. The CDR3 DNA reads as TGTGCCAGCAGCCGCGAACTGAGCTCCTACAATGAGCAGTTCTTC.

The J gene is TRBJ2-3, the V gene TRBV15; 8 nucleotides align to TRBD2. CDR1 is LNHNV and CDR2 is YYDKDF in the germline V gene (reference sequence). J was trimmed by 6 bases and V by 0 bases; bases with no gene match: 17. The CDR3 runs 19 residues. CDR3 region: CATSRDLPGEGLVSDTQYF. The CDR3 nucleotides read TGTGCCACCAGCAGAGACCTTCCAGGGGAGGGACTAGTCTCGGATACGCAGTATTTT.

CDR3 nucleotides: TGTGCCAGCAGTGGGGACAGGAGCAATCAGCCCCAGCATTTT. Translation gives CASSGDRSNQPQHF. This sequence joins TRBV6-1 and TRBJ1-5; 8 bases are shared with TRBD1. Germline CDR1 MNHNS, CDR2 SASEGT. After removal of 4 bases from V and 1 base from J, the junction contained 0 bases not matched to a gene. The CDR3 sequence is 14 residues long.

The gene calls are TRBV4-3 and TRBJ1-2; TRBD1 might be the D (5 bases). Trimming left V 1 base short and J 4 bases short, with 10 bases between. This CDR3 has 14 residues. Looked up from germline, CDR1 is LGHNA and CDR2 is YSLEER. The CDR3 reads CASSQVGDSYGYTF. CDR3 bases: TGCGCCAGCAGCCAAGTCGGGGACTCCTATGGCTACACCTTC.